This T cell receptor (beta chain) was captured in a study of blood T cell repertoires in COVID-19. For the study at large: Acute and convalescent COVID-19 specimens originated in the United States, Italy and Spain.

Study processing details: The assay estimated nucleated cells by amplifying reference gene primers. TCRdb's table, derived via immunoSEQ multiplex PCR, lists solely in-frame clones and lacks some. V and J calls and clone size are copied from that table; D and trimming were computed from the DNA. The table lists approximately 220,000 clones, about 80% of them singletons. This clone has just one count. The CDR3 sequence is 14 residues long. V lost 0 bases and J 7 bases, leaving 10 bases between the germline ends. Germline CDR1 reads LGHNA; CDR2 reads YNFKEQ. The chain couples TRBV4-2 to TRBJ2-1; no definite D call. Sequences were obtained from peripheral blood. The origin of this receptor is a woman in her thirties who had recovered from COVID-19. The CDR3 DNA follows: TGTGCCAGCAGCCAAGAGATAGCATCAAATGAGCAGTTCTTC. As protein: CASSQEIASNEQFF.